What follows are 15 T cell receptor beta chains derived from one specimen sequenced in a study of OX40 agonist ivuxolimab in advanced cancers. Profiling relied on immunoSEQ multiplex PCR, and the TCRdb table lists in-frame clones only, not all of them. This table holds approximately 18,000 clones, over 75% found once. The material was CD4+ or CD8+ T cells sorted from blood, obtained in a trial of the OX40 agonist ivuxolimab. These receptors were obtained from an adult with an advanced solid tumor such as melanoma, head and neck, liver or kidney cancer.

The chain joins TRBV5-4 to TRBJ2-7; D might be TRBD1 (7 bases). The CDR3 contains 15 residues. CDR1 and CDR2 (germline): SGHNT, YYREEE (reference sequence). V was clipped by 2 bases and J by 5 bases, with 17 bases between them. The CDR3 DNA follows: TGTGCCAGCAGCTTAGGGGCAGGGGGGAGGCACGAGCAGTACTTC. Amino acid sequence: CASSLGAGGRHEQYF.

The gene calls are TRBV28 and TRBJ2-7; 12 bases agree with TRBD2. CDR3 length: 18 amino acids. Trimming cost V 4 bases and J 0 bases; bases outside gene matches: 10. Germline lookup yields CDR1 MDHEN and CDR2 SYDVKM. The CDR3 nucleotides read TGTGCCAGCAGTTCCGTGAAACTAGCGGGAGGTGCCTCCTACGAGCAGTACTTC. This sequence encodes CASSSVKLAGGASYEQYF.

This chain connects TRBV6-5 to TRBJ2-2; D call uncertain. Germline values: CDR1 MNHEY, CDR2 SVGAGI. The CDR3 covers 14 residues. The V end was cut by 4 bases, the J end by 0 bases, with 6 bases between. This CDR3 is CASSWATNTGELFF. CDR3 bases: TGTGCCAGCAGTTGGGCGACGAACACCGGGGAGCTGTTTTTT.

This clone was seen only a few times. The V call is TRBV25-1, the J call TRBJ2-2; the match to TRBD2 covers 9 bases. V was pared by 5 bases and J by 6 bases, with 10 bases of the junction left unmatched. The V gene's germline CDR1 is MGHDK and CDR2 SYGVNS. The CDR3 totals 16 residues. The CDR3 nucleotides read TGTGCCAGCAGTATATTAGCGGGAGTCGGACCCGGGGAGCTGTTTTTT. Its protein product is CASSILAGVGPGELFF.

The CDR3: CASSTSYEQYF. CDR3 bases: TGTGCCAGCAGTACCTCCTACGAGCAGTACTTC. The chain has TRBV7-8 and TRBJ2-7; D is uncertain. Trimming took 6 bases from V and 0 from J, leaving 3 bases between them. The germline gives CDR1 SGHVS, CDR2 FQNEAQ. The CDR3 runs 11 residues.

The chain combines TRBV13 with TRBJ2-7, with TRBD2 matching over 11 bases. The germline V gene encodes CDR1 PRHDT and CDR2 FYEKMQ (reference sequence). V lost 5 bases to trimming and J lost 6 bases; unmatched junction nucleotides: 0. CDR3 length: 12 residues. In nucleotides, the CDR3 is TGTGCCAGCAGCGGACTAGCGGGCGAGCAGTACTTC. Protein: CASSGLAGEQYF.

The DNA of the CDR3 is TGTGCCAGCACCGTACAGGGGGCTTCGACTGAAGCTTTCTTT. This codes for CASTVQGASTEAFF. The V gene is TRBV27, the J gene TRBJ1-1; 9 nucleotides match TRBD1. Per germline, CDR1 MNHEY and CDR2 SMNVEV (reference sequence). CDR3 size: 14 residues. With 7 bases clipped from V and 5 bases from J, the junction kept 8 bases outside the gene matches.

The J gene is TRBJ2-7, the V gene TRBV2, with 9 bases matching TRBD1. The trim removed 3 bases at V and 3 bases at J, leaving 6 bases unmatched. Germline lookup yields CDR1 SNHLY and CDR2 FYNNEI. The CDR3 runs to 15 residues. The CDR3 protein is CASSELGQGNYEQYF. The DNA for the CDR3 is TGTGCCAGCAGTGAGCTGGGACAGGGAAACTACGAGCAGTACTTC.

The chain has TRBV28 and TRBJ2-1; D uncertain. The V end was cut by 2 bases, the J end by 4 bases, with 12 bases between. CDR1 is MDHEN and CDR2 is SYDVKM in the germline V gene. The CDR3 has 15 residues. The CDR3 region has the DNA TGTGCCAGCAGTTTACGCCTGGTTATATACAATGAGCAGTTCTTC. Amino acid sequence: CASSLRLVIYNEQFF.

To note about this clone: One junction end does not reproduce the germline sequence, and a read error may be involved. This chain joins TRBV7-6 and TRBJ2-7; D call uncertain. CDR1 and CDR2 from the germline V gene are SGHVS and FNYEAQ. The CDR3 loop spans 13 amino acids. The CDR3 DNA reads as TGTGCCAGCAGTTTAGGGTCAGTCCACGAGCAGTACTTC. It yields the protein CASSLGSVHEQYF.

This clone was recorded only once. The chain employs TRBV6-6 and TRBJ2-7; D may be TRBD1 (6 bases). CDR3 length: 12 amino acids. With 4 bases removed from V and 3 bases from J, the gap between germline ends came to 7 bases. Germline assignment: CDR1 MNHNY and CDR2 SVGAGI (reference sequence). DNA of the CDR3: TGTGCCAGCAGTTCGGACAGCTACGAGCAGTACTTC. Translated: CASSSDSYEQYF.

This clone has a handful of counts. V and J are TRBV15 and TRBJ1-1; D ambiguous. Germline V gene data show CDR1 as LNHNV and CDR2 as YYDKDF (reference sequence). The CDR3 length is 14 residues. The V and J ends lost 0 bases and 1 base respectively, with 6 bases between them. CDR3 DNA sequence: TGTGCCACCAGCAGAGAGGAAGGGAACACTGAAGCTTTCTTT. Translating it yields CATSREEGNTEAFF.

CDR3 region: CASSTRGAKNIQYF. The CDR3, as DNA: TGTGCCAGTAGTACCCGGGGGGCCAAAAACATTCAGTACTTC. The chain uses TRBV19 and TRBJ2-4, with a weak D call TRBD2 (6 bases). The CDR3 is 14 residues long. V was cut by 4 bases and J by 1 base, with 8 bases left in between. Germline loops: CDR1 LNHDA, CDR2 SQIVND (reference sequence).

This chain connects TRBV10-2 to TRBJ2-5; 8 bases are shared with TRBD2. With 3 bases clipped from V and 6 bases from J, the junction kept 6 bases outside the gene matches. The CDR3 is 14 amino acids. Germline CDR1 reads WSHSY; CDR2 reads SAAADI. CDR3 sequence reads: CASSEPGLEKTQYF. The CDR3 nucleotides read TGCGCCAGCAGTGAACCGGGACTAGAGAAGACCCAGTACTTC.

This clone showed up just a few times. V gene TRBV30 combines with J gene TRBJ1-1; D is uncertain. V was cut by 3 bases and J by 1 base, with 3 bases left in between. The CDR3 runs 11 residues. Germline loops: CDR1 GTSNPN, CDR2 SVGIG (reference sequence). The CDR3, as DNA: TGTGCCTGGAGGCAGAACACTGAAGCTTTCTTT. This translates into CAWRQNTEAFF.